This entry features one T cell receptor beta chain sequence. Germline lookup yields CDR1 SEHNR and CDR2 FQNEAQ (reference sequence). The CDR3 has 14 amino acids. Trimming shortened V by 5 bases and J by 4 bases, and 12 bases separated the two germline ends. Sequencing was performed with immunoSEQ multiplex PCR; in TCRdb, only in-frame clones are kept and a portion is missing. The sample holds around 140,000 clones, over 80% seen once. The entry originates in a study of blood T cell repertoires in COVID-19. Study context: COVID-19 samples from acute and convalescent phases originated in the United States, Italy and Spain. Sample material is recorded as cDNA or gDNA derived from T cells, B-cell-depleted T cells, or PBMCs.

The receptor was isolated from a woman between 50 and 59 years old with acute or convalescent COVID-19. The J gene is TRBJ1-3, the V gene TRBV7-9; D unclear. Sequenced input: peripheral blood. CDR3 in amino acids: CASSLGSGGNTIYF. CDR3 coding DNA: TGTGCCAGCAGCCTCGGGAGCGGGGGAAACACCATATATTTT.